This T cell receptor (beta chain) emerged from a study of blood T cell repertoires in COVID-19. Study at large: COVID-19 samples from acute and convalescent phases originated in the United States, Italy and Spain.

Per the study methods: Estimated nucleated cell counts came from reference gene primer amplification. TCRdb's copy holds only in-frame clones and misses some; the assay was immunoSEQ multiplex PCR. For V, J and clone size, that table is used; D and trimming come from the DNA. The sample includes tens of thousands of clones, roughly 80% of them seen just once. Trimming cost V 3 bases and J 8 bases, with 13 bases left between them. The germline V gene encodes CDR1 KGHSH and CDR2 LQKENI. The CDR3 length is 13 residues. Source material: peripheral blood. J is TRBJ1-1 and V is TRBV18; D unresolved. The sequence came from an elderly woman with active or convalescent COVID-19. The CDR3 protein is CASSPNTRGEAFF. In nucleotides, the CDR3 is TGTGCCAGCTCACCTAATACACGAGGGGAAGCTTTCTTT.